This T cell receptor beta chain came from a study of T cells in Graves' hyperthyroidism and ophthalmopathy (dated by TCRdb to about 2019). Describing the broader study: Peripheral blood samples were taken at initial diagnosis, before any treatment was given. The 100 discovery patients were randomly divided into training and test sets at a 7:3 ratio. The paper describes TCR Vbeta CDR3 sequencing of about 140 peripheral blood samples, made up of 40 to 45 ophthalmopathy patients, 70 to 75 hyperthyroidism patients and 17 progressor patients. TCR V-J signatures able to tell the groups apart were searched for in a discovery cohort of 100 or so patients, of whom 40 to 45 had Graves' ophthalmopathy and 55 to 60 had stable Graves' hyperthyroidism. The study also compared thyroid tissue and blood T-cell repertoires from over 5 Graves' hyperthyroidism patients. After sampling, hyperthyroidism patients received methimazole starting at 30 mg daily, and ophthalmopathy patients received high-dose intravenous methylprednisolone. Whether ophthalmopathy could be predicted prospectively was tested in an independent validation cohort made up of roughly 19 hyperthyroidism patients plus 17 patients who later progressed to ophthalmopathy. Here is what the overall study found, with its caveats: No statistical method was used to fix the sample size in advance, and group allocation was not hidden from the investigators. Blood samples also contained most of the expanded thyroid clonotypes (frequency above 0.001), which suggests that blood repertoires may reflect thyroid immune responses. During validation, the model predicted progression to ophthalmopathy a median of approximately six months ahead of onset, with around 71% sensitivity and less than 85% specificity. In cross-validation, a model built on a 13 V-J signature told ophthalmopathy apart from stable hyperthyroidism with 85% to 90% sensitivity and roughly 81% specificity, and in testing the same model reached 80%/75%.

From the germline V gene (reference sequence), CDR1 is LNHDA and CDR2 is SQIVND. Relative to germline, V is 3 bases shorter and J is 4 bases shorter, with 10 bases between their ends. From its cysteine to its phenylalanine, the CDR3 spans 15 amino acids. CDR3 DNA is the only sequence kept; it has 45 bases, read in frame from the first base. The table lists this clonotype with many counts. The antigen this receptor binds is unknown. One base away there is no much larger clone; base qualities are not given. The TCR beta CDR3 regions were amplified from the RNA transcripts. A first-round RT-PCR of the TCR CDR3 used the HTBI primer set with the Qiagen OneStep RT-PCR kit. The libraries were constructed in a second round of multiplex PCR and then size-selected and purified. Sequencing of the libraries was done on an Illumina HiSeq2000 using paired-end 100 bp reads. The published analysis was carried out like this. SOAPnuke was used to process the raw data, throwing out any read that contained adapters or uncalled bases, had a mean Phred below 15, or lacked an exact constant-primer or identifier match. High-quality paired reads were merged using COPE v1.2.5, and each unique nucleotide sequence was defined as a clonotype. MiTCR v1.1 was used to align clonotypes to the IMGT TRBV, TRBD and TRBJ reference segments. The analysis included only V-J combinations with a frequency above 0.0001, which together covered around 99% of the repertoires. The TCS score was defined as the ratio of F50 (clonal expansion) to E x V (chaos), calculated using BLOSUM62-based TCRdist between CDR3 peptides within each V-J. Welch's t-statistics and random forest reduced roughly 530 V-J features to some 14, which were used in a naive Bayes classifier (R e1071). The similarity between thyroid and blood repertoires was quantified using the Morisita-Horn index. TCRdb cleaned the public reads at Q25 with fastp, built clones with MiXCR and kept in-frame beta chains. Here each entry gathers all rows of one CDR3 protein and keeps the most common genes and DNA. The V and J calls here are based on TCRdb, not the publication. This sample gives around 800,000 distinct CDR3 sequences in total; over 35% of them show up just once. Of the sample, 8.9% falls within the top ten clones.

Stable Graves' hyperthyroidism was defined as no progression to ophthalmopathy during 18 months of follow-up. Hyperthyroidism patients were aged 18 to 65 years and newly diagnosed, with disease duration of less than 2 months. Exclusion was applied to patients with uncontrolled infections, other autoimmune diseases, pregnancy or lactation. Clinical symptoms, serum thyroxine and TRAb, thyroid ultrasound, and orbital computed tomography formed the basis for the diagnoses. PBMCs were separated from 10 ml of fresh peripheral blood using Ficoll-Paque density gradient centrifugation. Total RNA was extracted with Trizol reagent, and quality was checked on an Agilent 2100 Bioanalyzer.

Material: blood. The sequence derives from a man aged 18 to 35 with Graves' hyperthyroidism. The chain is encoded by TRBV19 joined to TRBJ1-6; a weak D assignment points to TRBD1 (6 bases agree). The CDR3 protein: CASSILTGYNSPLHF. The DNA reads as follows: TGTGCCAGTAGTATCCTGACAGGTTATAATTCACCCCTCCACTTT.